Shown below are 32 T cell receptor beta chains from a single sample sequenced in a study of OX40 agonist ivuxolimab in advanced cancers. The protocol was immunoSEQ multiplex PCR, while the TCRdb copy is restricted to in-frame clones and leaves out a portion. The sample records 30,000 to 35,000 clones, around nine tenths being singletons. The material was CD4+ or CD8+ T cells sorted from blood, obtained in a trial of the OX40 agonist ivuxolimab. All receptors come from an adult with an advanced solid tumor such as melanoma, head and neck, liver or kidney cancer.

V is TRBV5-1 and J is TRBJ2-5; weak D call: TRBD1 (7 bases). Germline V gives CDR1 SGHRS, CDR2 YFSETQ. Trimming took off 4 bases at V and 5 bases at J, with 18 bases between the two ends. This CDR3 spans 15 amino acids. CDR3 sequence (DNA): TGCGCCAGCAGCGTTGGCGGAGGGGGCTTGGAGACCCAGTACTTC. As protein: CASSVGGGGLETQYF.

The CDR3 loop is CSVEGDSYEQYF. As DNA, the CDR3 is TGCAGCGTTGAGGGGGACTCCTACGAGCAGTACTTC. The chain carries TRBV29-1 and TRBJ2-7; either TRBD1 or TRBD2 may fit D (5 bases each). CDR1 is SQVTM, CDR2 ANQGSEA, per germline. The CDR3 covers 12 residues. V lost 3 bases and J 0 bases, leaving 6 bases between the germline ends.

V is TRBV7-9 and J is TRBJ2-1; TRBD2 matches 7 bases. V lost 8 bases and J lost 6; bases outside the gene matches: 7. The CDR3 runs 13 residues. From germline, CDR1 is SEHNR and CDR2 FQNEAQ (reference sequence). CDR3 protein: CASRPLAINEQFF. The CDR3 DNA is TGTGCCAGCCGGCCACTAGCGATCAATGAGCAGTTCTTC.

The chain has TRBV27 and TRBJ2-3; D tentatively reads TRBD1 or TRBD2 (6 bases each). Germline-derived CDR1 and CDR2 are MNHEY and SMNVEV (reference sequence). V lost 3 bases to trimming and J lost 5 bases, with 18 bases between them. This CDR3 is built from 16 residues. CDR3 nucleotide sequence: TGTGCCAGCAGTTTGACCGGGGGCGCAGAGGGAGATACGCAGTATTTT. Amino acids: CASSLTGGAEGDTQYF.

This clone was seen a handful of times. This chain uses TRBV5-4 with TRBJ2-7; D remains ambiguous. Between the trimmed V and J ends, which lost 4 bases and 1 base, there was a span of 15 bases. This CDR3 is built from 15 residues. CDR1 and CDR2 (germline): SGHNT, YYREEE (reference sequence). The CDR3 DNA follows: TGTGCCAGCAGCCAAAGGAACTGGGCGTCCTACGAGCAGTACTTC. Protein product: CASSQRNWASYEQYF.

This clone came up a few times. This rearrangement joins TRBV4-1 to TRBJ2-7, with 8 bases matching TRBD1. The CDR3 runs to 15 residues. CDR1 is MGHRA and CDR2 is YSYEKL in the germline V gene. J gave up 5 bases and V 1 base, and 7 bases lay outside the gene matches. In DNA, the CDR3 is TGCGCCAGCAGCCAAGGCTACAGGGGGATGCACGAGCAGTACTTC. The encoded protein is CASSQGYRGMHEQYF.

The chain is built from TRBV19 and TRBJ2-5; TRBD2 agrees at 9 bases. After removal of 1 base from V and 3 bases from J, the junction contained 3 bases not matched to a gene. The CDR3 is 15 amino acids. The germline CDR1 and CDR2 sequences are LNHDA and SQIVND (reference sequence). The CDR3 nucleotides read TGTGCCAGTAGTATAGCTCGACTAGCGGAAGAGACCCAGTACTTC. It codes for CASSIARLAEETQYF.

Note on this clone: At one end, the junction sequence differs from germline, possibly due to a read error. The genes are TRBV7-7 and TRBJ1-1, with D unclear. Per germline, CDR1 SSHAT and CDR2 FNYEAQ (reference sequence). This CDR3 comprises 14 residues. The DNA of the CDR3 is TGTGCTAGCAGCACCAGCCAGAGGAGGACTGAAGCTTTCTTT. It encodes CASSTSQRRTEAFF.

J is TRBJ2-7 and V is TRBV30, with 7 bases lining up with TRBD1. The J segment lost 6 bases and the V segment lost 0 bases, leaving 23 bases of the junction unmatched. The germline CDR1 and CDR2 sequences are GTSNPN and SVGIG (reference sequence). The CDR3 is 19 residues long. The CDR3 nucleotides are TGTGCCTGGAGTGTGAGTGGACAGGTGACCAACCCGCTGTTATGCGAGCAGTACTTC. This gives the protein CAWSVSGQVTNPLLCEQYF.

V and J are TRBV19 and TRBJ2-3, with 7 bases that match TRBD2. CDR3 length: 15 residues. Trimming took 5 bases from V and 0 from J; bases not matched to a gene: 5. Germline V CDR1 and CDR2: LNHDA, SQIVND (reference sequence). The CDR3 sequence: CASSGLAVSTDTQYF. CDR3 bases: TGTGCCAGTAGTGGGCTAGCGGTTAGCACAGATACGCAGTATTTT.

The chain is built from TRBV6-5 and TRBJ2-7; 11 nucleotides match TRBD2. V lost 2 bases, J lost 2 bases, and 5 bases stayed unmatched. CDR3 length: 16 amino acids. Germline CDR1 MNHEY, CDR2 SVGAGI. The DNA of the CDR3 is TGTGCCAGCAGTTACGGGACTAGCGGTGCGACCTACGAGCAGTACTTC. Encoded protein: CASSYGTSGATYEQYF.

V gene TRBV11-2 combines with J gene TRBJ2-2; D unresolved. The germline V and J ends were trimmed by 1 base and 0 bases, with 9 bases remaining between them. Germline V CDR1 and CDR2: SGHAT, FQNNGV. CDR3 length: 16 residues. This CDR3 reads CASSLVPNTNTGELFF. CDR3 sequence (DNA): TGTGCCAGCAGCTTAGTACCGAATACGAACACCGGGGAGCTGTTTTTT.

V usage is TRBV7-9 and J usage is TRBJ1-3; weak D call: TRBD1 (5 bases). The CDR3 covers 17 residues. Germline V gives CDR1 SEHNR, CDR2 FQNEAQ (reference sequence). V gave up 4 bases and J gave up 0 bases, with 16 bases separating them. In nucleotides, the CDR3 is TGTGCCAGCAGCTCTCTGGGCGGGGGATACTCTGGAAACACCATATATTTT. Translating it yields CASSSLGGGYSGNTIYF.

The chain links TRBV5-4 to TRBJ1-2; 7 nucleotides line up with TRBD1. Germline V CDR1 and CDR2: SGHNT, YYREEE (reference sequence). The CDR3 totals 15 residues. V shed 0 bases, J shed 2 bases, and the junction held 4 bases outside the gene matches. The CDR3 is CASSLGQGGNYGYTF. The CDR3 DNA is TGTGCCAGCAGCTTGGGACAGGGAGGCAACTATGGCTACACCTTC.

This CDR3 is CASSTTGTNYEQYF. CDR3 nucleotide sequence: TGTGCCAGCAGTACAACCGGGACTAACTACGAGCAGTACTTC. The V call is TRBV6-5, the J call TRBJ2-5, with 7 bases matching TRBD2. With the DNA end fitting TRBJ2-7 better, the J assignment may be wrong. CDR1 is MNHEY and CDR2 is SVGAGI in the germline V gene. CDR3 size: 14 residues.

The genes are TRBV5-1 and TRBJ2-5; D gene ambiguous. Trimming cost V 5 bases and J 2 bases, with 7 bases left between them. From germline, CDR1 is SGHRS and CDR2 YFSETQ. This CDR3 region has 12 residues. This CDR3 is CASSSRQETQYF. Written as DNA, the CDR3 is TGCGCCAGCAGTTCCCGACAAGAGACCCAGTACTTC.

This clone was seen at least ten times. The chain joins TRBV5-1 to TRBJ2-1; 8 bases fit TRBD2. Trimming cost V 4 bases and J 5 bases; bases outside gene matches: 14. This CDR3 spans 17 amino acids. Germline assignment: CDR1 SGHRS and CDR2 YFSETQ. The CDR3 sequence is CASSGGLAGIRDNEQFF. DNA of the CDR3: TGCGCCAGCAGCGGAGGACTAGCAGGTATTAGGGACAATGAGCAGTTCTTC.

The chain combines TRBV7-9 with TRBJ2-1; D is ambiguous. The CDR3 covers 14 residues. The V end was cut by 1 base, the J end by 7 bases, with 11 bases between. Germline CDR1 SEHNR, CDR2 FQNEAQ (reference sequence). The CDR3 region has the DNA TGTGCCAGCAGCTTAGTGGGTGGTTCGAATGAGCAGTTCTTC. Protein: CASSLVGGSNEQFF.

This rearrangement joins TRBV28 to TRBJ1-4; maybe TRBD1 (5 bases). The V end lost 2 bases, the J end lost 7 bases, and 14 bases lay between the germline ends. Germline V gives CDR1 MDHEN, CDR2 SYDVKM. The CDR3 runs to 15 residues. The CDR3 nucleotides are TGTGCCAGCAGTTTAGTCCGGGGGAGCCTTGAAAAACTGTTTTTT. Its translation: CASSLVRGSLEKLFF. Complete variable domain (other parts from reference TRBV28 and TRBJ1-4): DVKVTQSSRYLVKRTGEKVFLECVQDMDHENMFWYRQDPGLGLRLIYFSYDVKMKEKGDIPEGYSVSREKKERFSLILESASTNQTSMYLCASSLVRGSLEKLFFGSGTQLSVL.

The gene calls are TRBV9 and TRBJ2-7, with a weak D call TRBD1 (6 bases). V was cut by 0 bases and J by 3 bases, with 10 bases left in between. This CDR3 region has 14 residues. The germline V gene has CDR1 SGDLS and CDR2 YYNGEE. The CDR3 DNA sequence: TGTGCCAGCAGCGTAGAGGGCAGGGGCTACGAGCAGTACTTC. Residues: CASSVEGRGYEQYF.

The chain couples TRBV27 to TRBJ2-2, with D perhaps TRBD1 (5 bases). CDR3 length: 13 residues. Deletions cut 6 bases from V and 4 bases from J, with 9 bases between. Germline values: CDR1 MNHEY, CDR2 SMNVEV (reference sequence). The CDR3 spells CASRIGATGELFF. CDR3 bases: TGTGCCAGCAGGATAGGGGCCACCGGGGAGCTGTTTTTT.

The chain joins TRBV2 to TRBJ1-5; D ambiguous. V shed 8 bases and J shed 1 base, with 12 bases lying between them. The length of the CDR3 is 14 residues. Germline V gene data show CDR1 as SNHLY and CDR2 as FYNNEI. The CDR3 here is CASQDPASNQPQHF. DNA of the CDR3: TGTGCCAGCCAAGATCCGGCCAGCAATCAGCCCCAGCATTTT.

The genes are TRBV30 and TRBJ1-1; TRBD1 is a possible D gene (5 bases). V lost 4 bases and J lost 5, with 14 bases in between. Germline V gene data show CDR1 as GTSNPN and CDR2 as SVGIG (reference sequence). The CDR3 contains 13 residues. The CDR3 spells CAWNPTGETEAFF. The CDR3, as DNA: TGTGCCTGGAACCCGACGGGGGAAACTGAAGCTTTCTTT. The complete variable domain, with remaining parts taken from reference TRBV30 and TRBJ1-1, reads SQTIHQWPATLVQPVGSPLSLECTVEGTSNPNLYWYRQAAGRGLQLLFYSVGIGQISSEVPQNLSASRPQDRQFILSSKKLLLSDSGFYLCAWNPTGETEAFFGQGTRLTVV.

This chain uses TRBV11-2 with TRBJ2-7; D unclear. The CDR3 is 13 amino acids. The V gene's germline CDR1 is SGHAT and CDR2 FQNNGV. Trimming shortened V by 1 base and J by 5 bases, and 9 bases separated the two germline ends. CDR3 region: CASSLAPPDEQYF. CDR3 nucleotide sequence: TGTGCCAGCAGCTTAGCCCCCCCCGACGAGCAGTACTTC.

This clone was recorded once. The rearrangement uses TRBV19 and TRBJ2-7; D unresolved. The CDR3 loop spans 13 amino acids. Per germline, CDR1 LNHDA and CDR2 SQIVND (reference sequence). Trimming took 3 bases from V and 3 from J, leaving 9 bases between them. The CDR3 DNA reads TGTGCCAGTAGTATGGGCAGTTTCTACGAGCAGTACTTC. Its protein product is CASSMGSFYEQYF.

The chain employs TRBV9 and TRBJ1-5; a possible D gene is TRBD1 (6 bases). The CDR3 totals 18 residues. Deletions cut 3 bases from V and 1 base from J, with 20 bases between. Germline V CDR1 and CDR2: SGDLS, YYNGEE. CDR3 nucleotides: TGTGCCAGCAGCGGTAGCACCCCAGGGGAAGAAAGCAATCAGCCCCAGCATTTT. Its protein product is CASSGSTPGEESNQPQHF. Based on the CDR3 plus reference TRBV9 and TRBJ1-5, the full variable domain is DSGVTQTPKHLITATGQRVTLRCSPRSGDLSVYWYQQSLDQGLQFLIQYYNGEERAKGNILERFSAQQFPDLHSELNLSSLELGDSALYFCASSGSTPGEESNQPQHFGDGTRLSIL.

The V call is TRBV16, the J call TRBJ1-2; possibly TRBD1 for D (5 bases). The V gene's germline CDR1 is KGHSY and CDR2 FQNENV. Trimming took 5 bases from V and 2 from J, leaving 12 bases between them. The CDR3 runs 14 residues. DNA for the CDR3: TGTGCCAGCAGCTCACCCGGGGGGAACTATGGCTACACCTTC. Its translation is CASSSPGGNYGYTF.

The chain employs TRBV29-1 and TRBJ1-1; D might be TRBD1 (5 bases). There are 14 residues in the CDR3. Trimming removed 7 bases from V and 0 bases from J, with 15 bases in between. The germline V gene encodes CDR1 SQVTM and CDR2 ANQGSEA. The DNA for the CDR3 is TGCAGCGCTGGGCGGGGGGAATTGAACACTGAAGCTTTCTTT. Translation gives CSAGRGELNTEAFF.

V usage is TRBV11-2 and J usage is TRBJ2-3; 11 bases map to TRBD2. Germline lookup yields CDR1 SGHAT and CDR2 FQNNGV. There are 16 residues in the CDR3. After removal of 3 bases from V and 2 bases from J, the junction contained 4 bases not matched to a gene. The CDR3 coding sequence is TGTGCCAGCAGCTTCGAGACTAGCGGGATCACAGATACGCAGTATTTT. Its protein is CASSFETSGITDTQYF.

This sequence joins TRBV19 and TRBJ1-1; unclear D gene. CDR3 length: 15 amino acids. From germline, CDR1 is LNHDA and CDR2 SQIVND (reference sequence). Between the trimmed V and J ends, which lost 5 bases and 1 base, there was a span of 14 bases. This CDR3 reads CASSPYDTSNTEAFF. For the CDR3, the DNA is TGTGCCAGTAGTCCCTACGACACCTCGAACACTGAAGCTTTCTTT.

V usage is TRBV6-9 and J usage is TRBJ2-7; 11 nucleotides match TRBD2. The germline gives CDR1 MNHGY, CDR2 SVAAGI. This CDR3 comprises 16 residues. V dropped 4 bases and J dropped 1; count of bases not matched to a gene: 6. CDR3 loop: CASSSSGTSGSYEQYF. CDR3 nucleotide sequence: TGTGCCAGCAGTTCCTCCGGGACTAGCGGTTCCTACGAGCAGTACTTC.

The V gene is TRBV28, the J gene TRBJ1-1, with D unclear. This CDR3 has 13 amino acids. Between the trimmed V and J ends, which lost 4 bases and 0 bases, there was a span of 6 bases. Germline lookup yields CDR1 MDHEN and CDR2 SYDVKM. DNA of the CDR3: TGTGCCAGCAGTTCTGTTATGAACACTGAAGCTTTCTTT. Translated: CASSSVMNTEAFF.